The 24 T cell receptor beta chains below all came from one sample that was sequenced in a study of blood T cells in healthy people across ages. With a J-beta primer mix and a sample-barcoded 5' primer, a second PCR ran 7 to 11 cycles. A single record per CDR3 protein comes from TCRdb applying MiXCR to the 5' RACE reads. The table has hundreds of thousands of distinct CDR3 sequences, about a fifth seen once. Specimen: blood. The receptor set was obtained from a man in his 70s in good health.

This clonotype was counted ten times or more. The V and J genes are TRBV7-6 and TRBJ1-3; no definite D call. Trimming pared 3 bases from V and 5 bases from J, leaving 2 bases between. Per germline, CDR1 SGHVS and CDR2 FNYEAQ. There are 11 residues in the CDR3. The CDR3 sequence is CASSLRNTIYF. CDR3 bases: TGTGCCAGCAGCTTGAGAAACACCATATATTTT.

This clonotype has only a few counts. The rearrangement joins TRBV20-1 to TRBJ2-1; 12 nucleotides agree with TRBD2. The V gene end was trimmed by 5 bases and the J gene end by 6 bases; junction bases not matched to a gene: 5. This CDR3 is built from 14 residues. CDR1 DFQATT and CDR2 SNEGSKA come from the germline V gene (reference sequence). This CDR3 is CSALGTSGSNEQFF. The CDR3 DNA sequence: TGCAGTGCTTTGGGGACTAGCGGGTCCAATGAGCAGTTCTTC.

This chain connects TRBV5-6 to TRBJ2-7; D remains unclear. Germline values: CDR1 SGHDT, CDR2 YYEEEE. The CDR3 runs to 15 residues. The CDR3 sequence: CASSLGSDSTYGQYV. In DNA, the CDR3 is TGTGCCAGCAGCTTGGGTTCCGACTCTACCTACGGGCAGTACGTC.

The chain links TRBV7-9 to TRBJ1-5, with TRBD1 as a possible D gene (6 bases). The CDR3 runs to 14 residues. Trimming left V 8 bases short and J 4 bases short, with 15 bases between. CDR1 SEHNR and CDR2 FQNEAQ come from the germline V gene (reference sequence). As DNA, the CDR3 is TGTGCCAGCGCACCCGGACAGAAAAATCAGCCCCAGCATTTT. It encodes CASAPGQKNQPQHF.

This clonotype was observed a handful of times. The genes are TRBV20-1 and TRBJ2-4; D may match TRBD1 or TRBD2 (5 bases each). The CDR3 is made up of 11 amino acids. CDR1 DFQATT and CDR2 SNEGSKA come from the germline V gene (reference sequence). The V end was cut by 7 bases, the J end by 7 bases, with 11 bases between. The CDR3 DNA sequence: TGCAGTGGAAATGAGGGGAACATTCAGTACTTC. It specifies CSGNEGNIQYF.

This clonotype was seen a few times. V and J are TRBV29-1 and TRBJ2-3, with D perhaps being TRBD1 or TRBD2 (6 bases each). V was pared by 5 bases and J by 0 bases, with 9 bases between. This CDR3 contains 13 residues. Looked up from germline, CDR1 is SQVTM and CDR2 is ANQGSEA. The CDR3 DNA is TGCAGCGTTTGGGGGGCGAGCACAGATACGCAGTATTTT. Translating gives CSVWGASTDTQYF.

In the case of this clonotype: Germline and junction disagree at one end, which may indicate a read error. V gene TRBV5-5 combines with J gene TRBJ2-3; D may be TRBD1 (6 bases). The CDR3 runs 14 residues. The germline gives CDR1 SGHKS, CDR2 YYEKEE (reference sequence). The CDR3 sequence: CSSSYSPGADTQYF. Written as DNA, the CDR3 is TGTTCCAGCAGCTACTCGCCAGGGGCGGATACGCAGTATTTT.

The chain employs TRBV2 and TRBJ1-5; possible D gene TRBD1, 5 bases. CDR3 length equals 14 residues. Per the germline V gene, CDR1 is SNHLY and CDR2 is FYNNEI. Trimming took 0 bases from V and 15 from J, leaving 18 bases between them. CDR3 amino acids: CASSEARGRPFTHF. In nucleotides, the CDR3 is TGTGCCAGCAGTGAAGCAAGGGGCCGCCCTTTTACGCATTTT.

The chain carries TRBV25-1 and TRBJ1-2; 7 bases align to TRBD1. V was clipped by 2 bases and J by 4 bases; unmatched bases: 7. The CDR3 spans 15 residues. Germline loops: CDR1 MGHDK, CDR2 SYGVNS. The CDR3 loop is CASSEEGTAFYGYTF. CDR3 nucleotide sequence: TGTGCCAGCAGTGAAGAGGGGACAGCCTTCTATGGCTACACCTTC.

This clonotype was recorded at least ten times. The chain couples TRBV6-6 to TRBJ1-1; D is unresolved. The CDR3 loop spans 12 amino acids. Looked up from germline, CDR1 is MNHNY and CDR2 is SVGAGI (reference sequence). V was trimmed by 5 bases and J by 2 bases, leaving 6 bases between them. DNA of the CDR3: TGTGCCAGCAGTCCCCCTAACACTGAAGCTTTCTTT. Its translation is CASSPPNTEAFF.

There are a few counts of this clonotype. The chain combines TRBV12-3 or TRBV12-4 with TRBJ1-1, with TRBD1 identical over 10 bases. CDR3 size: 14 residues. V was clipped by 5 bases and J by 7 bases; unmatched bases: 7. The CDR3 DNA reads TGTGCCAGCAGTAAGGACAGGGGGATAGGTGAAGCTTTCTTT. This gives the protein CASSKDRGIGEAFF.

The chain is built from TRBV7-2 and TRBJ1-1, with 8 bases that match TRBD1. With 4 bases clipped from V and 1 base from J, the junction kept 5 bases outside the gene matches. There are 15 residues in the CDR3. CDR1 SGHTA and CDR2 FQGNSA come from the germline V gene. CDR3 in amino acids: CASSWQTGENTEAFF. Written as DNA, the CDR3 is TGTGCCAGCAGCTGGCAGACAGGGGAGAACACTGAAGCTTTCTTT.

This clonotype was seen a few times. This chain connects TRBV5-1 to TRBJ2-7; 9 positions agree with TRBD1. Germline V gives CDR1 SGHRS, CDR2 YFSETQ. The CDR3 runs 15 residues. After removal of 4 bases from V and 1 base from J, the junction contained 6 bases not matched to a gene. The CDR3 is CASSPTGQGSYEQYF. As DNA, the CDR3 is TGCGCCAGCAGCCCGACAGGACAGGGGTCCTACGAGCAGTACTTC.

This clonotype came up a few times. An end of the junction differs from the germline gene, which may be a read error. The chain couples TRBV11-2 to TRBJ2-4; 10 nucleotides align to TRBD2. This CDR3 contains 14 residues. CDR1 and CDR2 from the germline V gene are SGHAT and FQNNGV. The DNA for the CDR3 is TGTACCAGCAGCTTAGGGACTAGCGTGGCCATTCAGTACTTC. Its protein is CTSSLGTSVAIQYF.

This chain uses TRBV2 with TRBJ2-5; D is ambiguous. Deletions cut 1 base from V and 5 bases from J, with 11 bases between. Per the germline V gene, CDR1 is SNHLY and CDR2 is FYNNEI. The CDR3 has 14 residues. The CDR3 DNA reads as TGTGCCAGCAGTGAAGGTTCGGTAGGGGAGACCCAGTACTTC. It codes for CASSEGSVGETQYF.

The chain carries TRBV6-6 and TRBJ1-4, with D unresolved. Per germline, CDR1 MNHNY and CDR2 SVGAGI (reference sequence). The CDR3 covers 16 residues. With 0 bases removed from V and 8 bases from J, the gap between germline ends came to 16 bases. The chain's CDR3 is CASSYSSRGRREKLFF. In DNA, the CDR3 is TGTGCCAGCAGTTACTCGAGTAGAGGGAGGAGGGAAAAACTGTTTTTT.

This chain joins TRBV20-1 and TRBJ1-1, with D uncertain. With 5 bases removed from V and 1 base from J, the gap between germline ends came to 5 bases. Germline CDR1 DFQATT, CDR2 SNEGSKA (reference sequence). The CDR3 runs 11 residues. The CDR3 DNA is TGCAGTGCTCGAAGGAACACTGAAGCTTTCTTT. It encodes CSARRNTEAFF.

This clonotype was picked up a small number of times. V usage is TRBV7-2 and J usage is TRBJ1-4; 7 bases fit TRBD1. Germline assignment: CDR1 SGHTA and CDR2 FQGNSA. The CDR3 is 14 residues long. The ends lost 5 bases at V and 8 bases at J; junction bases unmatched: 8. The CDR3 here is CASSPDRVQEKLFF. The CDR3 DNA sequence: TGTGCCAGCAGCCCAGACAGGGTTCAAGAAAAACTGTTTTTT.

Ten or more counts support this clonotype. The V gene is TRBV7-2, the J gene TRBJ2-3; D not resolved. CDR1 is SGHTA, CDR2 FQGNSA, per germline. The CDR3 contains 14 residues. V was cut by 1 base and J by 2 bases, with 7 bases left in between. The CDR3 sequence: CASSLDAATDTQYF. The CDR3 DNA follows: TGTGCCAGCAGCTTAGATGCAGCCACAGATACGCAGTATTTT.

This clonotype was counted only a few times. The chain links TRBV3-1 to TRBJ1-1; 9 positions match TRBD1. CDR1 is LGHDT, CDR2 YNNKEL, per germline (reference sequence). V lost 5 bases and J lost 6; bases outside the gene matches: 1. The CDR3 length is 12 residues. The CDR3 spells CASSGTGPEAFF. The CDR3 coding sequence is TGTGCCAGCAGCGGGACAGGGCCTGAAGCTTTCTTT. Together with reference TRBV3-1 and TRBJ1-1, the CDR3 gives the full variable domain: DTAVSQTPKYLVTQMGNDKSIKCEQNLGHDTMYWYKQDSKKFLKIMFSYNNKELIINETVPNRFSPKSPDKAHLNLHINSLELGDSAVYFCASSGTGPEAFFGQGTRLTVV.

This clonotype was detected ten times or more. CDR3 nucleotide sequence: TGTGCCAGCAGAGGGGTCAGCACAGATACGCAGTATTTT. The encoded protein is CASRGVSTDTQYF. V is TRBV28 and J is TRBJ2-3; a weak D match, TRBD1 (5 bases). CDR1 is MDHEN and CDR2 is SYDVKM in the germline V gene. V lost 6 bases and J lost 0, with 7 bases in between. This CDR3 region has 13 residues.

This clonotype has at least ten counts. This chain uses TRBV7-7 with TRBJ2-6; unclear D gene. V dropped 5 bases and J dropped 0 bases, with 8 bases sitting between them. Germline loops: CDR1 SSHAT, CDR2 FNYEAQ (reference sequence). The CDR3 runs to 15 residues. The CDR3 DNA reads as TGTGCCAGCAGCCCTTTGGGCTCTGGGGCCAACGTCCTGACTTTC. This translates into CASSPLGSGANVLTF. The variable domain in full, completed from reference TRBV7-7 and TRBJ2-6, reads GAGVSQSPRYKVTKRGQDVTLRCDPISSHATLYWYQQALGQGPEFLTYFNYEAQPDKSGLPSDRFSAERPEGSISTLTIQRTEQRDSAMYRCASSPLGSGANVLTFGAGSRLTVL.

The chain carries TRBV6-2 or TRBV6-3 and TRBJ2-1; TRBD2 aligns across 9 bases. This CDR3 has 15 amino acids. V lost 5 bases to trimming and J lost 0 bases; unmatched junction nucleotides: 2. Germline loops: CDR1 MNHEY, CDR2 SVGEGT. The CDR3 here is CASSGLAPSYNEQFF. DNA for the CDR3: TGTGCCAGCAGTGGACTAGCGCCCTCCTACAATGAGCAGTTCTTC.

The chain employs TRBV6-6 and TRBJ2-7; maybe TRBD2 (5 bases). The length of the CDR3 is 16 residues. CDR1 MNHNY and CDR2 SVGAGI come from the germline V gene (reference sequence). V was trimmed by 2 bases and J by 3 bases, leaving 17 bases between them. CDR3 in amino acids: CASSYAGIAGDYEQYF. Here the CDR3 DNA reads TGTGCCAGCAGTTACGCTGGTATTGCGGGTGACTACGAGCAGTACTTC.